This is a list of T cell receptor beta chains from one sample in a study of OX40 agonist ivuxolimab in advanced cancers. The repertoire was sequenced with immunoSEQ multiplex PCR; TCRdb's copy has only in-frame clones and lacks some. The sample holds roughly 49,000 clones, around four fifths seen once. Sequencing was performed on CD4+ or CD8+ T cells sorted from blood, taken in a trial of the OX40 agonist ivuxolimab. The receptors were gathered from an adult with an advanced solid tumor such as melanoma, head and neck, liver or kidney cancer. The CDR3 runs from the conserved cysteine through the conserved F or W. A D gene is named only where the DNA matches it firmly. Clone size is given for some rows only: seen once, a few or many times, or a class if the clone is expanded.

abundance	j_gene	v_gene	d_gene	CDR3aa	CDR3nt
NA	TRBJ1-2	TRBV9	TRBD1	CASSASSRGVHRDPNYGYTF	TGTGCCAGCAGCGCGAGTAGCAGGGGGGTCCACCGGGACCCTAACTATGGCTACACCTTC
NA	TRBJ2-2	TRBV4-3	NA	CASSQDRGLKTGELFF	TGCGCCAGCAGCCAAGATCGGGGACTCAAAACCGGGGAGCTGTTTTTT
NA	TRBJ2-2	TRBV19	NA	CASIGQMNTGELFF	TGTGCCAGTATTGGACAGATGAACACCGGGGAGCTGTTTTTT
NA	TRBJ1-5	TRBV10-3	TRBD1	CAISETDRDSNQPQHF	TGTGCCATCAGTGAAACGGACAGGGATAGCAATCAGCCCCAGCATTTT
NA	TRBJ2-5	TRBV11-2	NA	CASSLEQYQETQYF	TGTGCCAGCAGCTTAGAACAGTACCAAGAGACCCAGTACTTC
once	TRBJ2-1	TRBV7-3	NA	CASSLGLAYNEQFF	TGTGCCAGCAGCTTAGGGCTAGCTTACAATGAGCAGTTCTTC
NA	TRBJ2-5	TRBV29-1	NA	CSVGEAETQYF	TGCAGCGTTGGAGAGGCAGAGACCCAGTACTTC
NA	TRBJ2-5	TRBV2	NA	CASTARLARRETQYF	TGTGCCAGCACTGCACGGCTAGCGAGAAGAGAGACCCAGTACTTC
NA	TRBJ2-1	TRBV11-2	NA	CASSLGSWGQFF	TGTGCCAGCAGCTTAGGGTCCTGGGGGCAGTTCTTC
NA	TRBJ2-7	TRBV18	NA	CASSRTSTYEQYF	TGTGCCAGCTCACGGACAAGTACCTACGAGCAGTACTTC
once	TRBJ2-1	TRBV6-5	NA	CASSLTRNNEQFF	TGTGCCAGCAGTCTCACTCGGAACAATGAGCAGTTCTTC
once	TRBJ2-4	TRBV7-2	TRBD2	CASSRGLPAGDIQYF	TGTGCCAGCAGCCGCGGACTTCCCGCGGGGGACATTCAGTACTTC
NA	TRBJ1-5	TRBV19	NA	CASKVGTYSNQPQHF	TGTGCCAGTAAGGTTGGAACGTATAGCAATCAGCCCCAGCATTTT
NA	TRBJ2-7	TRBV4-1	TRBD2	CASSQELAEFYEQYF	TGCGCCAGCAGCCAGGAACTAGCGGAGTTCTACGAGCAGTACTTC
NA	TRBJ2-2	TRBV29-1	NA	CSVARGNTGELFF	TGCAGCGTTGCGAGGGGGAACACCGGGGAGCTGTTTTTT
NA	TRBJ1-2	TRBV28	NA	CASRRHGASYGYTF	TGTGCCAGCCGCCGGCACGGTGCTTCCTATGGCTACACCTTC
NA	TRBJ2-7	TRBV11-3	NA	CASSPKELGEDEQYF	TGTGCCAGCAGCCCCAAGGAACTAGGCGAAGACGAGCAGTACTTC
NA	TRBJ1-2	TRBV4-3	NA	CASSQRVVQDGYTF	TGCGCCAGCAGCCAAAGGGTAGTGCAGGATGGCTACACCTTC
once	TRBJ2-3	TRBV6-5	NA	CASSYRGTGGDTQYF	TGTGCCAGCAGTTACAGGGGGACTGGGGGAGATACGCAGTATTTT
NA	TRBJ1-6	TRBV19	TRBD1	CASMTGTGGSPLHF	TGTGCCAGTATGACCGGGACAGGGGGTTCACCCCTCCACTTT
few	TRBJ2-3	TRBV6-1	NA	CASSEVDRVDTQYF	TGTGCCAGCAGTGAGGTGGACCGAGTAGATACGCAGTATTTT
NA	TRBJ2-7	TRBV7-8	NA	CASSQGRGQLYEQYF	TGTGCCAGCAGCCAGGGACGTGGTCAGCTATACGAGCAGTACTTC
NA	TRBJ2-1	TRBV7-3	TRBD2	CASSLMEGREGGSYNEQFF	TGTGCCAGCAGCTTAATGGAGGGGCGGGAGGGCGGTTCCTACAATGAGCAGTTCTTC
NA	TRBJ1-5	TRBV10-1	NA	CASSGQLNQPQHF	TGCGCCAGCAGTGGACAGTTAAATCAGCCCCAGCATTTT
NA	TRBJ2-7	TRBV27	TRBD2	CASRRQAGGLITYEQYF	TGTGCCAGCAGACGTCAAGCGGGAGGGCTCATAACCTACGAGCAGTACTTC
NA	TRBJ2-1	TRBV28	TRBD2	CASTPGSGIADEQFF	TGTGCCAGCACCCCCGGGAGCGGGATAGCGGATGAGCAGTTCTTC
NA	TRBJ1-5	TRBV7-2	TRBD1	CASSLSGQGSNQPQHF	TGTGCCAGCAGCTTATCGGGACAGGGATCGAATCAGCCCCAGCATTTT
NA	TRBJ2-3	TRBV27	NA	CASSLEALEGNTQYF	TGTGCCAGCAGTTTAGAAGCTTTAGAAGGAAATACGCAGTATTTT
few	TRBJ2-1	TRBV10-1	NA	CASSESASVADHNEQFF	TGCGCCAGCAGTGAGTCGGCTAGCGTCGCGGACCACAATGAGCAGTTCTTC
NA	TRBJ2-5	TRBV11-3	NA	CASSASSQETQYF	TGTGCCAGCAGCGCCTCGAGCCAAGAGACCCAGTACTTC
NA	TRBJ2-3	TRBV29-1	NA	CSVSEANTQYF	TGCAGCGTTTCGGAAGCAAATACGCAGTATTTT
NA	TRBJ1-1	TRBV2	NA	CASSTPPGRANTEAFF	TGTGCCAGCAGTACCCCGCCGGGGAGGGCGAACACTGAAGCTTTCTTT
few	TRBJ1-1	TRBV7-2	TRBD1	CASSRGQQGTEAFF	TGTGCCAGCAGCCGGGGACAGCAAGGGACTGAAGCTTTCTTT
NA	TRBJ1-1	TRBV11-2	NA	CASSLGVNTEAFF	TGTGCCAGCAGCTTAGGCGTTAACACTGAAGCTTTCTTT
few	TRBJ1-1	TRBV12-5	NA	CASARQDTEAFF	TGTGCTAGTGCCCGACAGGACACTGAAGCTTTCTTT
NA	TRBJ2-5	TRBV27	TRBD2	CASSSRLAGVETQYF	TGTGCCAGCAGTTCAAGACTAGCGGGAGTGGAGACCCAGTACTTC
NA	TRBJ2-3	TRBV6-5	TRBD1	CASSYDGTGVTDTQYF	TGTGCCAGCAGTTACGATGGGACAGGGGTAACAGATACGCAGTATTTT
once	TRBJ2-1	TRBV6-5	TRBD2	CASRREAYNEQFF	TGTGCCAGCAGGCGGGAGGCCTACAATGAGCAGTTCTTC
NA	TRBJ1-2	TRBV13	NA	CASSLGRVMGYTF	TGTGCCAGCAGCTTAGGCCGAGTGATGGGCTACACCTTC
NA	TRBJ2-5	TRBV7-9	NA	CASSSAGGQETQYF	TGTGCCAGCAGCTCTGCCGGAGGTCAAGAGACCCAGTACTTC
NA	TRBJ2-3	TRBV7-2	TRBD2	CASSLETTSGTITDTQYF	TGTGCCAGCAGCTTAGAGACGACTAGCGGGACCATCACAGATACGCAGTATTTT
NA	TRBJ1-2	TRBV29-1	NA	CSVVGSRASQDYGYTF	TGCAGCGTTGTTGGTTCAAGGGCGTCACAGGACTATGGCTACACCTTC
NA	TRBJ2-2	TRBV2	NA	CASSGQGNTGELFF	TGTGCCAGCAGCGGGCAGGGGAACACCGGGGAGCTGTTTTTT
NA	TRBJ1-1	TRBV7-2	TRBD1	CASSLRQGRTEAFF	TGTGCCAGCAGCTTAAGACAGGGACGCACTGAAGCTTTCTTT
NA	TRBJ2-5	TRBV28	NA	CASSLIGREKTQYF	TGTGCCAGCAGTTTAATCGGCAGGGAAAAGACCCAGTACTTC